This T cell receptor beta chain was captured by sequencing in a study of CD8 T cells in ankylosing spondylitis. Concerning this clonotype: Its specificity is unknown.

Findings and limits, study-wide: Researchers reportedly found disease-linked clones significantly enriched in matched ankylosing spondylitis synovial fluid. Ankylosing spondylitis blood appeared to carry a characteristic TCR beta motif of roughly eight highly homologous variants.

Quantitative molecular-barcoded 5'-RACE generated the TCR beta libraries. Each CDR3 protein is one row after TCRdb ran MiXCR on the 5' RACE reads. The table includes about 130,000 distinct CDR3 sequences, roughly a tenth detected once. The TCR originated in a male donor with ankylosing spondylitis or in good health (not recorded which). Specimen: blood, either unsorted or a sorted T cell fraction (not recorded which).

CDR3: CASSLGVYETQYF. In DNA, the CDR3 is TGTGCCAGCAGCTTAGGGGTTTACGAGACCCAGTACTTC. The V and J genes are TRBV7-9 and TRBJ2-5; the D is unclear. CDR1 SEHNR and CDR2 FQNEAQ come from the germline V gene (reference sequence). The CDR3 runs 13 residues. V was clipped by 1 base and J by 5 bases, with 8 bases between them.